The next 25 T cell receptor beta chains were all read from a single sample in a study of T cell changes during pregnancy in multiple sclerosis. Sequenced by immunoSEQ multiplex PCR; TCRdb stores in-frame clones only, minus some. The sample includes tens of thousands of clones, roughly nine tenths of them seen just once. Here the sequenced sample was CD8+ T cells from peripheral blood mononuclear cells, taken before pregnancy. The source of these receptors is a female donor with multiple sclerosis, enrolled in a pregnancy study.

This chain uses TRBV9 with TRBJ2-3; 8 nucleotides align to TRBD2. This CDR3 is 14 amino acids long. Trimming removed 4 bases from V and 4 bases from J; junction bases left unmatched: 5. Germline values: CDR1 SGDLS, CDR2 YYNGEE. CDR3 sequence: CASSPGGGSDTQYF. For the CDR3, the DNA is TGTGCCAGCAGCCCCGGGGGGGGATCAGATACGCAGTATTTT.

The chain carries TRBV11-2 and TRBJ1-2; 7 bases are shared with TRBD1. The V and J ends lost 7 bases and 4 bases, in that order; junction bases with no gene match: 6. This CDR3 region has 13 residues. Looked up from germline, CDR1 is SGHAT and CDR2 is FQNNGV. The CDR3 sequence is CASKSDRAYGYTF. The CDR3, as DNA: TGTGCCAGCAAAAGCGACAGGGCCTATGGCTACACCTTC.

The chain combines TRBV12-5 with TRBJ2-6; 9 bases match TRBD1. CDR1 is LGHNT and CDR2 is FRNRAP in the germline V gene. The CDR3 has 16 residues. The V gene end was trimmed by 11 bases and the J gene end by 2 bases; junction bases not matched to a gene: 10. DNA for the CDR3: TGTGCTGACGAGGGGGGACAGGGAACTGGGGCCAACGTCCTGACTTTC. This codes for CADEGGQGTGANVLTF.

This chain joins TRBV27 and TRBJ2-3, with D hard to call. This CDR3 has 12 residues. Germline V CDR1 and CDR2: MNHEY, SMNVEV (reference sequence). V lost 6 bases and J 1 base, leaving 5 bases between the germline ends. CDR3 amino acids: CASSPGTDTQYF. CDR3 bases: TGTGCCAGCAGCCCCGGCACAGATACGCAGTATTTT.

This chain links TRBV6-5 with TRBJ2-7; possible D gene TRBD1, 5 bases. The CDR3 has 15 residues. V was clipped by 2 bases and J by 4 bases, with 15 bases between them. Germline V gene sequence: CDR1 MNHEY, CDR2 SVGAGI. CDR3 bases: TGTGCCAGCAGTTACGGGGCTTATAGCTCTTACGAGCAGTACTTC. Protein product: CASSYGAYSSYEQYF.

The V and J genes are TRBV7-9 and TRBJ2-2; no definite D call. Trimming cost V 5 bases and J 4 bases, with 14 bases left between them. Germline loops: CDR1 SEHNR, CDR2 FQNEAQ (reference sequence). The CDR3 is 15 amino acids. The CDR3 DNA sequence: TGTGCCAGCAGCATTCCGGAGAAGGTCACCGGGGAGCTGTTTTTT. It is translated as CASSIPEKVTGELFF.

The chain couples TRBV6-5 to TRBJ2-5; no clear D gene. The CDR3 runs 13 residues. Germline V lookup: CDR1 MNHEY, CDR2 SVGAGI. Deletions cut 6 bases from V and 1 base from J, with 9 bases between. CDR3 amino acids: CASSRVAQETQYF. CDR3 DNA sequence: TGTGCCAGCAGCCGGGTAGCCCAAGAGACCCAGTACTTC.

V gene TRBV9 combines with J gene TRBJ2-3; 9 positions agree with TRBD2. Per the germline V gene, CDR1 is SGDLS and CDR2 is YYNGEE. This CDR3 has 14 amino acids. Unmatched junction bases numbered 1, after V lost 4 bases and J lost 1 base. CDR3 DNA: TGTGCCAGCAGCTTAGCGGGAGGCACAGATACGCAGTATTTT. Amino acids: CASSLAGGTDTQYF.

This sequence joins TRBV21-1 and TRBJ2-1; the table calls TRBD2, which could not be checked here. TRBV21-1 counts as a pseudogene. The CDR3 loop spans 13 amino acids. The CDR3 nucleotides read TGTGCCAGCAGCAAATGCCGGGACAATGAGCAGTTCTTC. Amino acid sequence: CASSKCRDNEQFF.

This clone was recorded only once. The chain uses TRBV7-2 and TRBJ2-5; D may be TRBD2 (5 bases). Germline V lookup: CDR1 SGHTA, CDR2 FQGNSA. The germline V and J ends were trimmed by 5 bases and 12 bases, with 13 bases remaining between them. CDR3 length equals 11 residues. The CDR3 reads CASSPGLGEYF. The CDR3 bases are TGTGCCAGCAGCCCAGGACTGGGAGAGTACTTC. The full variable domain, with the rest looked up from reference TRBV7-2 and TRBJ2-5, is GAGVSQSPSNKVTEKGKDVELRCDPISGHTALYWYRQSLGQGLEFLIYFQGNSAPDKSGLPSDRFSAERTGGSVSTLTIQRTQQEDSAVYLCASSPGLGEYFGPGTRLLVL.

This clone was observed a handful of times. The chain combines TRBV13 with TRBJ1-5, with 8 nucleotides matching TRBD1. V lost 0 bases, J lost 5 bases, and 0 bases stayed unmatched. CDR1 and CDR2 from the germline V gene are PRHDT and FYEKMQ (reference sequence). The CDR3 is made up of 14 amino acids. CDR3 sequence: CASSLGTGDQPQHF. As DNA, the CDR3 is TGTGCCAGCAGCTTAGGGACAGGGGATCAGCCCCAGCATTTT.

V is TRBV5-6 and J is TRBJ2-7; no reliable D call. The germline V gene encodes CDR1 SGHDT and CDR2 YYEEEE. This CDR3 contains 11 residues. V was pared by 4 bases and J by 4 bases, with 6 bases between. CDR3: CASSLMYEQYF. Here the CDR3 DNA reads TGTGCCAGCAGCCTTATGTACGAGCAGTACTTC.

J is TRBJ2-3 and V is TRBV4-3; 9 bases map to TRBD2. Losses at the gene ends were 4 bases for V and 5 bases for J; bases not matched to a gene: 7. CDR3 length equals 15 residues. The germline V gene has CDR1 LGHNA and CDR2 YSLEER. The CDR3 nucleotides read TGCGCCAGCAGCCCTAGTAGCGGGGGCGGAGATACGCAGTATTTT. Its protein is CASSPSSGGGDTQYF.

The gene calls are TRBV7-9 and TRBJ2-7, with 9 bases aligning to TRBD1. The CDR3 sequence is 16 residues long. Germline assignment: CDR1 SEHNR and CDR2 FQNEAQ (reference sequence). V lost 1 base and J lost 3; bases outside the gene matches: 7. The CDR3 region is CASSLVGQGYFYEQYF. CDR3 sequence (DNA): TGTGCCAGCAGCTTAGTTGGACAGGGGTATTTCTACGAGCAGTACTTC. The variable domain in full, with the rest retrieved from reference TRBV7-9 and TRBJ2-7, is DTGVSQNPRHKITKRGQNVTFRCDPISEHNRLYWYRQTLGQGPEFLTYFQNEAQLEKSRLLSDRFSAERPKGSFSTLEIQRTEQGDSAMYLCASSLVGQGYFYEQYFGPGTRLTVT.

The CDR3 reads CASSGTSGDNEQFF. CDR3 sequence (DNA): TGTGCCAGCAGCGGGACTAGCGGCGACAATGAGCAGTTCTTC. The rearrangement links TRBV9 to TRBJ2-1; 10 nucleotides line up with TRBD2. The length of the CDR3 is 14 residues. From germline, CDR1 is SGDLS and CDR2 YYNGEE. Trimming took 3 bases from V and 5 from J; bases not matched to a gene: 2.

The V call is TRBV9, the J call TRBJ2-3; 9 bases match TRBD2. The CDR3 loop spans 17 amino acids. Germline CDR1 is SGDLS and CDR2 is YYNGEE. V shed 0 bases, J shed 0 bases, and the junction held 5 bases outside the gene matches. Written as DNA, the CDR3 is TGTGCCAGCAGCGTAGTTAATAGCGGGGGTAGCACAGATACGCAGTATTTT. As protein: CASSVVNSGGSTDTQYF.

This clone appeared once. V usage is TRBV10-1 and J usage is TRBJ2-7; 7 nucleotides match TRBD1. V shed 2 bases, J shed 1 base, and the junction held 8 bases outside the gene matches. CDR3 length: 16 amino acids. CDR1 is WNHNN, CDR2 SYGVQD, per germline (reference sequence). This chain's CDR3 is CASSERRGLRSYEQYF. In DNA form, the CDR3 reads TGCGCCAGCAGTGAGCGCAGGGGGTTAAGGTCCTACGAGCAGTACTTC.

The genes are TRBV7-6 and TRBJ1-1, with 8 nucleotides matching TRBD1. This CDR3 has 14 amino acids. Germline V CDR1 and CDR2: SGHVS, FNYEAQ. After removal of 6 bases from V and 1 base from J, the junction contained 4 bases not matched to a gene. The chain's CDR3 is CASSSGGWNTEAFF. As DNA, the CDR3 is TGTGCCAGCAGTTCAGGGGGCTGGAACACTGAAGCTTTCTTT.

The chain couples TRBV27 to TRBJ2-3; 8 bases align to TRBD2. Germline trimming cut 7 bases from V and 4 bases from J; bases unmatched to any gene: 13. The V gene's germline CDR1 is MNHEY and CDR2 SMNVEV (reference sequence). CDR3 length: 16 amino acids. DNA of the CDR3: TGTGCCAGCACCCCGACGGGGGGGCCTACTTCAGATACGCAGTATTTT. Protein product: CASTPTGGPTSDTQYF.

This clone was seen a single time. The chain recombines TRBV13 with TRBJ1-4; possible D gene TRBD1, 6 bases. V was trimmed by 2 bases and J by 5 bases, leaving 12 bases between them. CDR3 length: 15 amino acids. The V gene's germline CDR1 is PRHDT and CDR2 FYEKMQ (reference sequence). CDR3 region: CASSLTPGANEKLFF. DNA of the CDR3: TGTGCCAGCAGCTTAACCCCAGGGGCGAATGAAAAACTGTTTTTT.

J is TRBJ1-5 and V is TRBV6-4; D gene ambiguous. This CDR3 is built from 14 residues. Germline CDR1 reads MRHNA; CDR2 reads SNTAGT. Trimming took 3 bases from V and 7 from J, leaving 13 bases between them. The CDR3 reads CASSEARLRQPQHF. The CDR3 nucleotides read TGTGCCAGCAGTGAGGCCCGCCTGAGGCAGCCCCAGCATTTT.

The CDR3 protein is CASSSGQGTHEQFF. The CDR3 region has the DNA TGTGCCAGCAGCTCGGGACAGGGGACCCATGAGCAGTTCTTC. J is TRBJ2-1 and V is TRBV7-8, with 10 bases matching TRBD1. CDR1 and CDR2 from the germline V gene are SGHVS and FQNEAQ. The CDR3 is made up of 14 amino acids. The V and J ends lost 4 bases and 8 bases, in that order; junction bases with no gene match: 5.

A single count supports this clone. The chain is built from TRBV7-9 and TRBJ2-7; 8 bases map to TRBD1. Per the germline V gene, CDR1 is SEHNR and CDR2 is FQNEAQ (reference sequence). This CDR3 contains 16 residues. With 3 bases clipped from V and 0 bases from J, the junction kept 7 bases outside the gene matches. CDR3 DNA: TGTGCCAGCAGCTTTCCCGGGACAGGTTACTCCTACGAGCAGTACTTC. It yields the protein CASSFPGTGYSYEQYF.

The chain employs TRBV6-6 and TRBJ2-7; the match to TRBD1 covers 9 bases. The germline V gene has CDR1 MNHNY and CDR2 SVGAGI (reference sequence). J gave up 4 bases and V 6 bases, and 10 bases lay outside the gene matches. The CDR3 has 15 residues. DNA of the CDR3: TGTGCCAGCAGCCCATATACAGGGGGCTGGTACGAGCAGTACTTC. Its translation is CASSPYTGGWYEQYF.

The chain links TRBV11-2 to TRBJ2-1, with TRBD2 identical over 8 bases. V lost 7 bases to trimming and J lost 7 bases; unmatched junction nucleotides: 12. The CDR3 has 15 amino acids. The germline CDR1 and CDR2 sequences are SGHAT and FQNNGV. This chain's CDR3 is CASTPGGGGPNEQFF. DNA of the CDR3: TGTGCCAGCACCCCAGGAGGCGGGGGGCCGAATGAGCAGTTCTTC.